The rows below give T cell receptor beta chains drawn from one sample of a study of blood T cell repertoires in COVID-19. Here immunoSEQ multiplex PCR was the method, and the copy in TCRdb shows in-frame clones only, minus some. The data contain roughly 150,000 clones, around 80% of them seen just once; the ten biggest clones take up about 20%. Input material: PBMCs or T cells enriched from blood (not recorded which). These receptors originate from a woman aged 70-85 years in a cohort exposed to, infected with or recovered from COVID-19 (not recorded which). The CDR3 runs from the conserved cysteine through the conserved F or W. D genes are given only for firm matches. Not all rows give a size; the values are once, few, many and, for expanded clones, a class.

D gene	V gene	clone size	J gene	CDR3 DNA	CDR3 protein
TRBD2	TRBV19	NA	TRBJ2-6	TGTGCCAGTAGTATAGAACCTTACCTAGCGGGGCCAGGTCGCTCTGGGGCCAACGTCCTGACTTTC	CASSIEPYLAGPGRSGANVLTF
NA	TRBV9	NA	TRBJ2-3	TGTGCCAGCAGCCCTACTGGGGAGGCCAGGGTTGACACAGATACGCAGTATTTT	CASSPTGEARVDTDTQYF
NA	TRBV6-2/TRBV6-3	NA	TRBJ2-5	TGTGCCAGCAGTTACGAGGTCCAGGAGACCCAGTACTTC	CASSYEVQETQYF
TRBD1	TRBV12-5	NA	TRBJ1-5	TGTGCTAGTGGCACCGGGACAGGGTATGGTCAGCCCCAGCATTTT	CASGTGTGYGQPQHF
TRBD2	TRBV18	NA	TRBJ2-5	TGTGCCAGCTCACCACTGAGACTAGCGGGAGGCGAGACCCAGTACTTC	CASSPLRLAGGETQYF
TRBD1	TRBV9	NA	TRBJ1-2	TGTGCCAGCAGCCCCCGTTCAGGGGGCTATGGCTACACCTTC	CASSPRSGGYGYTF
NA	TRBV18	NA	TRBJ2-3	TGTGCCAGCTCACCATGGCCAGATACGCAGTATTTT	CASSPWPDTQYF
TRBD1	TRBV7-2	few	TRBJ1-2	TGTGCCAGCAGCTTAGCGCTCAGGGGGGGCTACACCTTC	CASSLALRGGYTF
TRBD1	TRBV18	NA	TRBJ1-3	TGTGCCAGCTCACCACGTACAGGGGACTCTGGAAACACCATATATTTT	CASSPRTGDSGNTIYF
TRBD1	TRBV18	NA	TRBJ1-1	TGTGCCAGCTCACCAGGCAGGGGGTACACTGAAGCTTTCTTT	CASSPGRGYTEAFF
NA	TRBV11-2	few	TRBJ2-2	TGTGCCAGCAGCTTCTTTCGGAACACCGGGGAGCTGTTTTTT	CASSFFRNTGELFF
NA	TRBV20-1	NA	TRBJ2-1	TGCAGTGCTTTTAGTGCGAATGAGCAGTTCTTC	CSAFSANEQFF
TRBD2	TRBV5-1	NA	TRBJ2-3	TGCGCCAGCGCGGGGGGAGATACGCAGTATTTT	CASAGGDTQYF
TRBD1	TRBV18	NA	TRBJ1-5	TGTGCCAGCTCACCGACAGGGGGTAAGGGTCAGCCCCAGCATTTT	CASSPTGGKGQPQHF
NA	TRBV24-1	NA	TRBJ1-2	TGTGCCACCAGTGATCACAGGGACTATGGCTACACCTTC	CATSDHRDYGYTF
TRBD1	TRBV7-9	NA	TRBJ1-2	TGTGCCAGCAGGCCGAATCCAGGGGGCGCGACGGGCTACACCTTC	CASRPNPGGATGYTF
NA	TRBV7-8	NA	TRBJ1-2	TGTGCCAGCAGCTTGCTTGGGGACTCTAACTATGGCTACACCTTC	CASSLLGDSNYGYTF
NA	TRBV5-6	NA	TRBJ1-1	TGTGCCAGCAGCGTCCCCTCGGGGGAAGCTTTCTTT	CASSVPSGEAFF
TRBD1	TRBV2	few	TRBJ2-5	TGTGCCAGCAGGAGGGGGACAGAAGAGACCCAGTACTTC	CASRRGTEETQYF
NA	TRBV7-2	NA	TRBJ1-2	TGTGCCAGCAGCCCCGACGGGAGCTATGGCTACACCTTC	CASSPDGSYGYTF
NA	TRBV4-2	NA	TRBJ1-6	TGTGCCAGCAGCCAAGATGATCGGGTACGATCACCCCTCCACTTT	CASSQDDRVRSPLHF
TRBD2	TRBV28	NA	TRBJ2-3	TGTGCCAGCAGAACTCCCCCGGGGGGAGGTATGGATACGCAGTATTTT	CASRTPPGGGMDTQYF
NA	TRBV7-2	once	TRBJ2-7	TGTGCCAGCAGCTTAGAGGAGGGCTCCTACGAGCAGTACTTC	CASSLEEGSYEQYF
TRBD2	TRBV7-6	NA	TRBJ2-6	TGTGCCAGCAGCTCGGGACTAGCGGGAGGATTTGGGGCCAACGTCCTGACTTTC	CASSSGLAGGFGANVLTF
TRBD2	TRBV4-1	few	TRBJ2-1	TGCGCCAGCAGCCACACTCCCGGGGGGGGGAGAGAGAACAATGAGCAGTTCTTC	CASSHTPGGGRENNEQFF
TRBD1	TRBV15	NA	TRBJ2-1	TGTGCCACCAGCGCTCGACAGGGGACCTACAATGAGCAGTTCTTC	CATSARQGTYNEQFF
TRBD1	TRBV24-1	NA	TRBJ1-1	TGTGCCACCAGTGGGGACAGCGACGGGGCTTTCTTT	CATSGDSDGAFF
NA	TRBV18	NA	TRBJ1-4	TGTGCCAGCTCACCGCAGGGGTTGACTAATGAAAAACTGTTTTTT	CASSPQGLTNEKLFF
NA	TRBV12-3/TRBV12-4	NA	TRBJ2-1	TGTGCCAGCAGCCCTCAGTTATACAATGAGCAGTTCTTC	CASSPQLYNEQFF
TRBD1	TRBV7-9	NA	TRBJ2-1	TGTGCCAGCAGCTTGCACAGGGGAAGGATCAATGAGCAGTTCTTC	CASSLHRGRINEQFF
TRBD1	TRBV19	NA	TRBJ2-1	TGTGCCAGCGCGCCCTCGCCGGGACAGGGGGGAAATGAGCAGTTCTTC	CASAPSPGQGGNEQFF
TRBD1	TRBV27	few	TRBJ1-6	TGTGCCAGCAGTCCAGGGACAGCGTATAATTCACCCCTCCACTTT	CASSPGTAYNSPLHF
TRBD2	TRBV29-1	NA	TRBJ2-3	TGCAGCGTCCGGGGACTAGCGGGAGGGCCCTCGGGCACAGATACGCAGTATTTT	CSVRGLAGGPSGTDTQYF
NA	TRBV2	NA	TRBJ1-1	TGTGCCAGCAGTGAGGAGGGTAGGACATCTGAAGCTTTCTTT	CASSEEGRTSEAFF
NA	TRBV20-1	NA	TRBJ2-5	TGCAGTGCGAATCGGCGGGAGACCCAGTACTTC	CSANRRETQYF
TRBD2	TRBV7-9	NA	TRBJ2-3	TGTGCCAGCAGCCCTAGCGGTCGCGGGGATACGCAGTATTTT	CASSPSGRGDTQYF
NA	TRBV6-4	NA	TRBJ2-7	TGTGCCAGCAGTGACTATGGGGACAACCACGAGCAGTACTTC	CASSDYGDNHEQYF
NA	TRBV5-4	NA	TRBJ2-2	TGTGCCAGCAGCCCCCCCTTCCCCCCCGGGGAGCTGTTTTTT	CASSPPFPPGELFF
NA	TRBV10-3	NA	TRBJ1-6	TGTGCCATCAGGGGGGACTCACAACCCCTCCACTTT	CAIRGDSQPLHF
NA	TRBV7-8	NA	TRBJ1-2	TGTGCCAGCAGCTTAGCGGGGGCTGGTGGCTACACCTTC	CASSLAGAGGYTF
NA	TRBV2	NA	TRBJ1-5	TGTGCCAGCTGTCTTAGCAATCAGCCCCAGCATTTT	CASCLSNQPQHF